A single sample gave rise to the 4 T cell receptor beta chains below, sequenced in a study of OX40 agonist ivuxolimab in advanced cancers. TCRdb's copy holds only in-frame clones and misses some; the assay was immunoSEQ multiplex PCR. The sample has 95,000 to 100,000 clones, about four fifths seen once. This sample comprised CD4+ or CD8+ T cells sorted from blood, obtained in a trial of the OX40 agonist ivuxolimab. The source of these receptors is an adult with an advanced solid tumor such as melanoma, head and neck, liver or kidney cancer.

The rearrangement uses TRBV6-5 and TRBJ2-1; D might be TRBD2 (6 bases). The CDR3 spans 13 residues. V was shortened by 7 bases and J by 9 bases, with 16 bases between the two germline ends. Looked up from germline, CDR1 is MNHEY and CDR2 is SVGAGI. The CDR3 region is CASTLTSSGEQFF. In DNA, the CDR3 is TGTGCCAGCACCCTCACTAGCTCGGGTGAGCAGTTCTTC.

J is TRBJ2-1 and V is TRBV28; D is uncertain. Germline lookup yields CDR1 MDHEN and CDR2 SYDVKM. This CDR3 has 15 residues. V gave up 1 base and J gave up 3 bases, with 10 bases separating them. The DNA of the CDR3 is TGTGCCAGCAGTTTATCAATAACTTTCTACAATGAGCAGTTCTTC. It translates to CASSLSITFYNEQFF. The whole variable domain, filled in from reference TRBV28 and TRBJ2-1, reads DVKVTQSSRYLVKRTGEKVFLECVQDMDHENMFWYRQDPGLGLRLIYFSYDVKMKEKGDIPEGYSVSREKKERFSLILESASTNQTSMYLCASSLSITFYNEQFFGPGTRLTVL.

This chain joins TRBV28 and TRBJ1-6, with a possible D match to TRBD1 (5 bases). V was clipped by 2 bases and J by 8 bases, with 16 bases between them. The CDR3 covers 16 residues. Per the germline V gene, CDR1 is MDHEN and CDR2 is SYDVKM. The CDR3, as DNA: TGTGCCAGCAGTTTAGTCGGACAAGGGATACATTCACCCCTCCACTTT. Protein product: CASSLVGQGIHSPLHF.

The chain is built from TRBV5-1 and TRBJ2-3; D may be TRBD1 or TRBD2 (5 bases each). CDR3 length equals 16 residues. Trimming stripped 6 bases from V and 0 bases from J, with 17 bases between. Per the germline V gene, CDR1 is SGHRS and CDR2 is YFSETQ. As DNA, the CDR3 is TGCGCCAGCAACCGCGACGGGACCCCTAGCACAGATACGCAGTATTTT. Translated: CASNRDGTPSTDTQYF.